This T cell receptor (beta chain) was retrieved from a study of blood T cell repertoires in COVID-19. Germline V gene sequence: CDR1 SQVTM, CDR2 ANQGSEA. The CDR3 spans 14 residues. V was cut by 0 bases and J by 6 bases, with 14 bases left in between. Sequenced by immunoSEQ multiplex PCR; TCRdb stores in-frame clones only, minus some. The sample has more than 250,000 clones, around 86% seen once; the top ten hold 1%. The TCR originated in a man aged 50 to 59 with active or convalescent COVID-19. Sequenced sample: peripheral blood. The chain recombines TRBV29-1 with TRBJ1-2; tentatively, D is TRBD1 (6 bases). CDR3: CSVEDPYRTDGYTF. The CDR3 region has the DNA TGCAGCGTTGAAGATCCTTATAGGACAGATGGCTACACCTTC.